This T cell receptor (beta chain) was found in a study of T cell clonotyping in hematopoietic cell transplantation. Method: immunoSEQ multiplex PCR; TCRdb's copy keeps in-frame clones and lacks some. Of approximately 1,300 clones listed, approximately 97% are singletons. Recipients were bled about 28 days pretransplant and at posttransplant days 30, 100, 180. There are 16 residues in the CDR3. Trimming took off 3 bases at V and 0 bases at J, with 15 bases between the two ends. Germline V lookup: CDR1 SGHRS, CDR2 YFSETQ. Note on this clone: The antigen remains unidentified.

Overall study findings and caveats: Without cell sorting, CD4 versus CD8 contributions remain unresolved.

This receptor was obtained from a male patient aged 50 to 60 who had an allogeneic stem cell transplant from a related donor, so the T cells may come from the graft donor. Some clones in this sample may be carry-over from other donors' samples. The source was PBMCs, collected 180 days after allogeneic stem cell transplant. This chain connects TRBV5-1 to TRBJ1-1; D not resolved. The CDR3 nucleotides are TGCGCCAGCAGCTCCCCCCCAGGCCTAATGAACACTGAAGCTTTCTTT. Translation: CASSSPPGLMNTEAFF.